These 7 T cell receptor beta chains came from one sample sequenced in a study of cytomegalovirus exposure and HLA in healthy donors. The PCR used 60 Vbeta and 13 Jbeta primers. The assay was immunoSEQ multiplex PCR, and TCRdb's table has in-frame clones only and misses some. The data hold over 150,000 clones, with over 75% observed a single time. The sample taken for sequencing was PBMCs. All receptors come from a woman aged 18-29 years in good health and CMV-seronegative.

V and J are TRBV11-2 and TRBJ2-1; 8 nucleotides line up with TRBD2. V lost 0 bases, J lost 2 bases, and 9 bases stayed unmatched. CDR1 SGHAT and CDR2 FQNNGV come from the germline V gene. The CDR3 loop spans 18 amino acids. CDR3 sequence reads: CASSLDPGLASAYNEQFF. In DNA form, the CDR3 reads TGTGCCAGCAGCTTAGACCCTGGACTAGCCAGCGCCTACAATGAGCAGTTCTTC.

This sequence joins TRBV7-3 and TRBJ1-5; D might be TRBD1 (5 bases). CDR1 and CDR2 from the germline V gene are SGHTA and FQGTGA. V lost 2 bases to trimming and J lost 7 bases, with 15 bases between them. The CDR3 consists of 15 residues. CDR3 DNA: TGTGCCAGCAGCTTAGTTAAGGGGCGGCGGCAGCCCCAGCATTTT. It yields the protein CASSLVKGRRQPQHF.

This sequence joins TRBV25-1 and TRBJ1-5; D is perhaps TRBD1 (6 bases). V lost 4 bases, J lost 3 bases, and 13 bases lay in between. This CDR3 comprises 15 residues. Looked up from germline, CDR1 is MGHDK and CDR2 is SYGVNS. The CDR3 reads CASSGGTRSNQPQHF. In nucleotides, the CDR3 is TGTGCCAGCAGTGGGGGGACAAGGTCCAATCAGCCCCAGCATTTT.

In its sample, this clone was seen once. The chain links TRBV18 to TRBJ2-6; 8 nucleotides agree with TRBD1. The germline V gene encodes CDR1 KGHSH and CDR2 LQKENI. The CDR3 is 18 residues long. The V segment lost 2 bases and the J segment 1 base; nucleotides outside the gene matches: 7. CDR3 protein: CASSPRTGLGSGANVLTF. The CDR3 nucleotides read TGTGCCAGCTCACCAAGGACAGGGTTAGGTTCTGGGGCCAACGTCCTGACTTTC.

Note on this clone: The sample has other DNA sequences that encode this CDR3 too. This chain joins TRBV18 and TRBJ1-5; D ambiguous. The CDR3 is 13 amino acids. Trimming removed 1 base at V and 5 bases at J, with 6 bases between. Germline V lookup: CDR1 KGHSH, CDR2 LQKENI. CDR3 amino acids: CASSPQGDQPQHF. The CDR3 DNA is TGTGCCAGCTCACCACAGGGAGATCAGCCCCAGCATTTT.

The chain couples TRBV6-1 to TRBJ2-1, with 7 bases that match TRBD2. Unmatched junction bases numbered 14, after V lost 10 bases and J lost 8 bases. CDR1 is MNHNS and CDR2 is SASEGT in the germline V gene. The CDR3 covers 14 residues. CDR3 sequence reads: CATRLAPARDEQFF. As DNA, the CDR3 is TGTGCCACCCGACTAGCCCCGGCGAGGGATGAGCAGTTCTTC.

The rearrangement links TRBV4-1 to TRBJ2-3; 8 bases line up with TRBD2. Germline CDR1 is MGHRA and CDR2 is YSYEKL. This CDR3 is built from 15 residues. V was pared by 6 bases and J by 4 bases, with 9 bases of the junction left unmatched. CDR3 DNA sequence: TGCGCCAGCAGTCCAACGAGCGGGGGTGCAGATACGCAGTATTTT. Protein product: CASSPTSGGADTQYF.